Each of the 28 T cell receptor beta chains below was sequenced from the same sample in a study of read filtering for tumor transcriptome and immune sequencing. Molecular barcoded adaptors covering alpha/delta and beta/gamma chains were used on approximately 440 ng RNA. TCRdb ran MiXCR on the reads and lists one entry per CDR3 protein. The table shows 75,000 to 95,000 distinct CDR3 sequences, with 12% occurring only once. The sample was a population of CD138-negative cells sorted from bone marrow. These receptors were collected from a donor older than 35 with multiple myeloma.

The sample holds many counts of this clonotype. This chain uses TRBV29-1 with TRBJ2-7, with D possibly being TRBD2 (6 bases). CDR3 size: 13 residues. CDR1 SQVTM and CDR2 ANQGSEA come from the germline V gene. V was cut by 6 bases and J by 7 bases, with 19 bases left in between. The CDR3, as DNA: TGCAGCGTCGGTTCCGGGGAGGACGGGGAGCAGTACTTC. It yields the protein CSVGSGEDGEQYF.

This clonotype was observed many times. The chain combines TRBV12-3 or TRBV12-4 with TRBJ2-1; D is unresolved. V gave up 7 bases and J gave up 0 bases, with 10 bases separating them. CDR3 length: 14 amino acids. CDR3 sequence reads: CASKGGSSYNEQFF. The CDR3 DNA reads TGTGCCAGCAAGGGCGGTAGCTCCTACAATGAGCAGTTCTTC.

Remarks on this clonotype: A much larger clone sits a single nucleotide away, making a read error possible. The V and J genes are TRBV6-6 and TRBJ2-5; TRBD2 aligns across 7 bases. The CDR3 runs to 15 residues. Germline-derived CDR1 and CDR2 are MNHNY and SVGAGI (reference sequence). The CDR3 loop is CASSDADRGEETQDF. The DNA for the CDR3 is TGTGCCAGCAGTGACGCGGACCGGGGGGAGGAGACCCAGGACTTC.

In regard to this clonotype: An end of the junction differs from the germline gene, which may be a read error. The chain joins TRBV6-5 to TRBJ1-1; D might be TRBD1 (6 bases). This CDR3 has 15 residues. The germline gives CDR1 MNHEY, CDR2 SVGAGI. The CDR3 DNA reads as TGCGCCAGCACCGCGGGTGGGGGGCGGCGGACTAAAGCTTTCTTT. It is translated as CASTAGGGRRTKAFF.

Concerning this clonotype itself: Being one base from a much bigger clone, this may be a read error. The V gene is TRBV20-1, the J gene TRBJ1-2; unclear D gene. With 3 bases removed from V and 8 bases from J, the gap between germline ends came to 16 bases. Germline V gene sequence: CDR1 DFQATT, CDR2 SNEGSKA (reference sequence). The CDR3 runs to 13 residues. CDR3 in amino acids: CSARLVASYGYTF. The CDR3 DNA reads as TGCAGTGCTAGGTTAGTGGCCAGCTACGGCTACACCTTC.

This clonotype was detected ten times or more. The chain recombines TRBV4-1 with TRBJ2-2; tentative D call: TRBD1 (5 bases). Trimming left V 4 bases short and J 0 bases short, with 12 bases between. The CDR3 consists of 16 residues. Germline V lookup: CDR1 MGHRA, CDR2 YSYEKL. The CDR3 here is CASSRRKGTNTGELFF. The CDR3 DNA reads as TGCGCCAGCAGCCGTCGGAAGGGGACGAACACCGGGGAGCTGTTTTTT.

This clonotype was observed a few times. V usage is TRBV7-2 and J usage is TRBJ2-1; D is unresolved. CDR1 is SGHTA and CDR2 is FQGNSA in the germline V gene. The CDR3 consists of 14 residues. Trimming left V 5 bases short and J 1 base short, with 9 bases between. CDR3 residues: CASSPQASYNEQFF. The CDR3 DNA reads TGTGCCAGCAGCCCGCAGGCGTCCTACAATGAGCAGTTCTTC.

There are many counts of this clonotype. The V gene is TRBV29-1, the J gene TRBJ2-1; 10 positions agree with TRBD1. The CDR3 covers 14 residues. Losses at the gene ends were 6 bases for V and 8 bases for J; bases not matched to a gene: 10. Looked up from germline, CDR1 is SQVTM and CDR2 is ANQGSEA. The CDR3 nucleotides are TGCAGCGTCCTCCGGGACAGGGGAGGCGATGAGCAGTTCTTC. It encodes CSVLRDRGGDEQFF.

The CDR3 region has the DNA TGCAGTGCTAGAGATGCGGCCAAAAACATTCAGTACTTC. Amino acids: CSARDAAKNIQYF. The V and J genes are TRBV20-1 and TRBJ2-4; D is unclear. V was cut by 0 bases and J by 1 base, with 4 bases left in between. The CDR3 contains 13 residues. The germline CDR1 and CDR2 sequences are DFQATT and SNEGSKA (reference sequence).

The gene calls are TRBV12-3 or TRBV12-4 and TRBJ2-7, with D uncertain. Trimming removed 2 bases at V and 8 bases at J, with 16 bases between. The CDR3 is 14 residues long. For the CDR3, the DNA is TGTGCCAGCAGTTTAAATGGCGAGAGTCACCAGCAGTACTTC. Translation gives CASSLNGESHQQYF.

About this clonotype itself: It differs at one base from a far larger clone, so likely a read error. The gene calls are TRBV12-3 or TRBV12-4 and TRBJ2-1, with 12 nucleotides matching TRBD2. The CDR3 sequence is 14 residues long. The CDR3 bases are TGTGCTAGAGGTTTGATGGGACTAGCGGGTGAGCAGTTCTTC. Its protein is CARGLMGLAGEQFF.

As for this clonotype: A much larger clone lies a single base off, so this may be a read error. V gene TRBV11-3 combines with J gene TRBJ2-5, with TRBD1 matching over 9 bases. Germline V gives CDR1 SGHNT, CDR2 YENEEA. CDR3 size: 13 residues. CDR3 coding DNA: TGTACCAGCAGCACGGGACAGGGAAAGACCCAGTACTTC. It is translated as CTSSTGQGKTQYF.

This clonotype was detected ten times or more. The CDR3 protein is CASSLASGSGETQYF. In DNA, the CDR3 is TGCGCCAGCAGCTTGGCTAGCGGGAGTGGCGAGACCCAGTACTTC. The rearrangement joins TRBV5-1 to TRBJ2-5, with 10 bases that match TRBD2. Germline loops: CDR1 SGHRS, CDR2 YFSETQ. The length of the CDR3 is 15 residues. With V trimmed by 0 bases and J by 5 bases, 4 bases remained unmatched.

In regard to this clonotype: With only one base between it and a far larger clone, this is likely a read error. The V and J genes are TRBV11-3 and TRBJ2-1; possible D gene TRBD2, 5 bases. Germline V gives CDR1 SGHNT, CDR2 YENEEA. Trimming shortened V by 4 bases and J by 10 bases, and 17 bases separated the two germline ends. This CDR3 has 14 residues. The chain's CDR3 is CASSSAWAREEQFF. CDR3 DNA: TGTGCCAGCAGCTCAGCGTGGGCGAGGGAAGAGCAGTTCTTC. Complete variable domain (other parts from reference TRBV11-3 and TRBJ2-1): EAGVVQSPRYKIIEKKQPVAFWCNPISGHNTLYWYLQNLGQGPELLIRYENEEAVDDSQLPKDRFSAERLKGVDSTLKIQPAELGDSAVYLCASSSAWAREEQFFGPGTRLTVL.

In regard to this clonotype: The junction shows a germline mismatch at one end, possibly a read error. The chain links TRBV7-9 to TRBJ2-1, with 8 nucleotides matching TRBD1. CDR3 length equals 13 residues. CDR1 is SEHNR and CDR2 is FQNEAQ in the germline V gene (reference sequence). The CDR3 sequence is CASSLSGGNERFF. The CDR3, as DNA: TGTGCCAGCAGTTTGTCAGGGGGCAATGAGCGGTTCTTC.

This clonotype was counted only a few times. The V gene is TRBV6-1, the J gene TRBJ1-5, with D tentatively TRBD1 (5 bases). The ends were cut back, 6 bases at V and 0 bases at J, with 15 bases in the middle. The CDR3 length is 16 residues. CDR1 and CDR2 (germline): MNHNS, SASEGT. The CDR3 DNA sequence: TGTGCCAGCAGCGATCATCAGGGAGATAGCAATCAGCCCCAGCATTTT. It codes for CASSDHQGDSNQPQHF.

This clonotype was recorded at least ten times. The V and J genes are TRBV20-1 and TRBJ2-5; tentatively, D is TRBD1 (6 bases). The CDR3 runs 16 residues. Germline V gives CDR1 DFQATT, CDR2 SNEGSKA (reference sequence). V gave up 5 bases and J gave up 0 bases, with 19 bases separating them. The CDR3 sequence is CSAVDSLKVYQETQYF. The CDR3 DNA reads TGCAGTGCTGTGGACAGTTTGAAAGTGTACCAAGAGACCCAGTACTTC.

This chain connects TRBV29-1 to TRBJ2-3; D might be TRBD2 (5 bases). V lost 5 bases and J lost 7, with 16 bases in between. Per the germline V gene, CDR1 is SQVTM and CDR2 is ANQGSEA. The CDR3 loop spans 13 amino acids. The CDR3 bases are TGCAGCGTTCGTAGCGATAGGTCGAATACGCAGTATTTT. It codes for CSVRSDRSNTQYF.

This clonotype was picked up many times. This rearrangement joins TRBV5-1 to TRBJ2-2; TRBD2 aligns across 13 bases. CDR3 length: 17 residues. V lost 0 bases to trimming and J lost 5 bases; unmatched junction nucleotides: 4. Germline V gives CDR1 SGHRS, CDR2 YFSETQ. This chain's CDR3 is CASSLAKTSGGTGELFF. DNA of the CDR3: TGCGCCAGCAGCTTGGCCAAGACTAGCGGGGGGACCGGGGAGCTGTTTTTT.

This clonotype was counted ten times or more. The CDR3 loop reads CASSLLSRGSTDTQYF. CDR3 sequence (DNA): TGCGCCAGCAGCCTGCTGTCGCGGGGGTCCACAGATACGCAGTATTTT. The chain recombines TRBV5-1 with TRBJ2-3; TRBD2 matches 7 bases. V gave up 4 bases and J gave up 2 bases; unmatched junction bases: 10. CDR1 is SGHRS, CDR2 YFSETQ, per germline. The CDR3 is 16 amino acids.

This clonotype was detected many times. This chain links TRBV29-1 with TRBJ2-5; D assignment may be TRBD1 or TRBD2 (6 bases each). The CDR3 is 13 amino acids. V shed 4 bases and J shed 5 bases, with 14 bases lying between them. Germline CDR1 SQVTM, CDR2 ANQGSEA. CDR3 nucleotide sequence: TGCAGCGTTGCGATGGGGGGCGCTGAGACCCAGTACTTC. Its translation is CSVAMGGAETQYF.

This clonotype was recorded at least ten times. The genes are TRBV30 and TRBJ2-1; the match to TRBD2 covers 12 bases. The CDR3 contains 13 residues. Germline assignment: CDR1 GTSNPN and CDR2 SVGIG (reference sequence). After removal of 3 bases from V and 9 bases from J, the junction contained 3 bases not matched to a gene. In nucleotides, the CDR3 is TGTGCCTGGAGACTAGCGGGAGGCATTGAGCAGTTCTTC. Protein: CAWRLAGGIEQFF.

The table lists this clonotype with many counts. J is TRBJ2-7 and V is TRBV6-5; D remains ambiguous. V shed 0 bases and J shed 2 bases, with 8 bases lying between them. Germline V gene lookup returns CDR1 MNHEY and CDR2 SVGAGI. The CDR3 is made up of 14 amino acids. The chain's CDR3 is CASSYSSNPYEQYF. The CDR3 nucleotides read TGTGCCAGCAGTTACTCGTCTAACCCCTACGAGCAGTACTTC.

This clonotype appeared many times. The genes are TRBV6-2 or TRBV6-3 and TRBJ1-5; no definite D call. V was pared by 4 bases and J by 7 bases, with 14 bases between. This CDR3 is 14 amino acids long. Germline loops: CDR1 MNHEY, CDR2 SVGEGT. The CDR3 DNA reads TGTGCCAGCAGTTGGAGAGGGTCCGACCAGCCCCAGCATTTT. Protein product: CASSWRGSDQPQHF.

The chain carries TRBV12-3 or TRBV12-4 and TRBJ2-2; D not certain. This CDR3 comprises 12 residues. Trimming shortened V by 3 bases and J by 6 bases, and 5 bases separated the two germline ends. CDR3 region: CASSFLAGELFF. The DNA of the CDR3 is TGTGCCAGCAGTTTTCTGGCCGGGGAGCTGTTTTTT.

Many counts were recorded for this clonotype. The J gene is TRBJ1-2, the V gene TRBV5-1; D is undetermined. Germline V lookup: CDR1 SGHRS, CDR2 YFSETQ. The germline V and J ends were trimmed by 0 bases and 0 bases, with 9 bases remaining between them. The CDR3 loop spans 15 amino acids. CDR3 amino acids: CASSLEYRSNYGYTF. CDR3 DNA: TGCGCCAGCAGCTTGGAGTACCGCTCTAACTATGGCTACACCTTC. Drawing the rest from reference TRBV5-1 and TRBJ1-2, the complete variable domain is KAGVTQTPRYLIKTRGQQVTLSCSPISGHRSVSWYQQTPGQGLQFLFEYFSETQRNKGNFPGRFSGRQFSNSRSEMNVSTLELGDSALYLCASSLEYRSNYGYTFGSGTRLTVV.

This clonotype was seen at least ten times. This chain joins TRBV5-1 and TRBJ1-1; D is ambiguous. Germline-derived CDR1 and CDR2 are SGHRS and YFSETQ. The CDR3 runs 14 residues. Deletions cut 1 base from V and 0 bases from J, with 7 bases between. The CDR3: CASSLWSMNTEAFF. The CDR3 nucleotides are TGCGCCAGCAGCTTGTGGAGCATGAACACTGAAGCTTTCTTT.

The chain uses TRBV7-2 and TRBJ2-1; tentative D call: TRBD2 (6 bases). The J call is uncertain, as TRBJ2-7 better fits the DNA end. Looked up from germline, CDR1 is SGHTA and CDR2 is FQGNSA. This CDR3 is built from 15 residues. The CDR3 DNA is TGTGCCAGCAGCTTAGGTAGGACTACTTCCGGTGAGCAGTACTTC. Its translation: CASSLGRTTSGEQYF.